A single sample is the source of the 21 T cell receptor beta chains below, sequenced in a study of blood T cell repertoires in COVID-19. Assay used: immunoSEQ multiplex PCR; TCRdb lists only in-frame clones, some missing. The sample yields about 170,000 clones, approximately 82% seen once. Material: peripheral blood. The receptors here all came from a woman between 65 and 79 years old who had recovered from COVID-19.

There are many counts of this clone. The chain links TRBV5-1 to TRBJ1-3; weak D call: TRBD1 (6 bases). The germline gives CDR1 SGHRS, CDR2 YFSETQ. The V gene lost 1 base and the J gene lost 10 bases, with 18 bases spanning the gap. This CDR3 is built from 15 residues. The CDR3 sequence: CASSLRGTETGTIYF. As DNA, the CDR3 is TGCGCCAGCAGCTTGAGGGGGACGGAGACCGGGACCATATATTTT. The full variable domain, its missing parts supplied by reference TRBV5-1 and TRBJ1-3, is KAGVTQTPRYLIKTRGQQVTLSCSPISGHRSVSWYQQTPGQGLQFLFEYFSETQRNKGNFPGRFSGRQFSNSRSEMNVSTLELGDSALYLCASSLRGTETGTIYFGEGSWLTVV.

This chain joins TRBV4-1 and TRBJ2-2; a weak D match, TRBD1 (6 bases). Trimming left V 1 base short and J 7 bases short, with 10 bases between. Looked up from germline, CDR1 is MGHRA and CDR2 is YSYEKL. The CDR3 spans 14 residues. The CDR3 here is CASSQAGAGGELFF. In DNA, the CDR3 is TGCGCCAGCAGCCAAGCAGGGGCAGGCGGGGAGCTGTTTTTT.

V is TRBV5-1 and J is TRBJ2-5, with a possible D match to TRBD1 (5 bases). Germline-derived CDR1 and CDR2 are SGHRS and YFSETQ. CDR3 length: 12 residues. V lost 4 bases and J lost 4, with 8 bases in between. The CDR3 nucleotides are TGCGCCAGCAGCCAGGGCACAGAGACCCAGTACTTC. It encodes CASSQGTETQYF.

This sequence joins TRBV4-3 and TRBJ1-2; no clear D gene. The length of the CDR3 is 14 residues. Trimming cost V 0 bases and J 8 bases, with 13 bases left between them. Germline CDR1 is LGHNA and CDR2 is YSLEER. The CDR3 reads CASSQESPVGGYTF. DNA of the CDR3: TGCGCCAGCAGCCAAGAATCGCCAGTCGGGGGCTACACCTTC.

CDR3 in amino acids: CASSTRTPMGSPLHF. In nucleotides, the CDR3 is TGTGCCAGCAGCACCCGGACACCGATGGGTTCACCCCTCCACTTT. The chain joins TRBV7-2 to TRBJ1-6, with D possibly matching TRBD1 (5 bases). V was shortened by 5 bases and J by 9 bases, with 17 bases between the two germline ends. CDR3 length: 15 amino acids. CDR1 and CDR2 from the germline V gene are SGHTA and FQGNSA.

The gene calls are TRBV24-1 and TRBJ2-7; D is possibly TRBD2 (5 bases). Trimming left V 2 bases short and J 1 base short, with 14 bases between. The germline CDR1 and CDR2 sequences are KGHDR and SFDVKD. The CDR3 sequence is 16 residues long. The CDR3 protein is CATSDSGPRASYEQYF. For the CDR3, the DNA is TGTGCCACCAGTGATTCGGGCCCGAGGGCTTCCTACGAGCAGTACTTC.

This clone has just one count. The rearrangement links TRBV29-1 to TRBJ2-7; 9 bases align to TRBD2. Looked up from germline, CDR1 is SQVTM and CDR2 is ANQGSEA. The CDR3 totals 11 residues. Unmatched junction bases numbered 10, after V lost 7 bases and J lost 12 bases. Written as DNA, the CDR3 is TGCAGCGCCGAAGGGCGGGAGGGGTGGTACTTC. Encoded protein: CSAEGREGWYF.

CDR3 nucleotide sequence: TGCGCCAGCAGCCAAGGTTGGGGCTACCCCCACTACGAGCAGTACTTC. It encodes CASSQGWGYPHYEQYF. The chain combines TRBV4-3 with TRBJ2-7, with D possibly TRBD1 on 5 matching bases. This CDR3 contains 16 residues. Germline V CDR1 and CDR2: LGHNA, YSLEER. Trimming pared 1 base from V and 3 bases from J, leaving 16 bases between.

The V gene is TRBV4-1, the J gene TRBJ2-5, with 12 bases lining up with TRBD2. This CDR3 is built from 17 residues. Trimming removed 4 bases from V and 3 bases from J; junction bases left unmatched: 9. From germline, CDR1 is MGHRA and CDR2 YSYEKL. CDR3 protein: CASSLREASGGEETQYF. The CDR3 region has the DNA TGCGCCAGCAGCCTGAGGGAAGCTAGCGGGGGGGAAGAGACCCAGTACTTC.

The chain is built from TRBV11-2 and TRBJ1-3; D uncertain. The CDR3 is made up of 17 amino acids. V was cut by 3 bases and J by 0 bases, with 15 bases left in between. Per germline, CDR1 SGHAT and CDR2 FQNNGV. This chain's CDR3 is CASSLVRGSFSGNTIYF. CDR3 coding DNA: TGTGCCAGCAGCTTGGTCCGAGGTAGTTTCTCTGGAAACACCATATATTTT.

This rearrangement joins TRBV29-1 to TRBJ1-2; 7 bases line up with TRBD1. V was clipped by 0 bases and J by 8 bases; unmatched bases: 6. The CDR3 is 13 amino acids. Per the germline V gene, CDR1 is SQVTM and CDR2 is ANQGSEA. DNA of the CDR3: TGCAGCGTTGAAGATCGGGACAGACGCGGCTACACCTTC. Translation: CSVEDRDRRGYTF.

The chain carries TRBV5-4 and TRBJ2-3; weak D call: TRBD1 (7 bases). Trimming removed 0 bases from V and 6 bases from J, with 11 bases in between. The CDR3 length is 14 residues. Germline V gene lookup returns CDR1 SGHNT and CDR2 YYREEE (reference sequence). Here the CDR3 DNA reads TGTGCCAGCAGCTTGGTGGCAGGGGGGGATACGCAGTATTTT. It specifies CASSLVAGGDTQYF.

This clone has ten or more counts. The V call is TRBV7-3, the J call TRBJ2-5; 9 nucleotides agree with TRBD2. Germline V gene data show CDR1 as SGHTA and CDR2 as FQGTGA. The CDR3 is 16 amino acids. The ends lost 5 bases at V and 5 bases at J; junction bases unmatched: 12. This CDR3 is CASSPQGGRARETQYF. The CDR3 DNA follows: TGTGCCAGCAGCCCCCAGGGCGGGAGGGCCCGGGAGACCCAGTACTTC.

The chain uses TRBV11-2 and TRBJ1-3, with D possibly TRBD1 on 5 matching bases. The germline V gene encodes CDR1 SGHAT and CDR2 FQNNGV. This CDR3 comprises 17 residues. V was trimmed by 5 bases and J by 0 bases, leaving 17 bases between them. The CDR3 sequence is CASSARGHPDSGNTIYF. For the CDR3, the DNA is TGTGCCAGCAGCGCCCGAGGACACCCGGACTCTGGAAACACCATATATTTT.

The J gene is TRBJ2-1, the V gene TRBV6-5; 7 nucleotides line up with TRBD2. The CDR3 length is 15 residues. After removal of 2 bases from V and 1 base from J, the junction contained 2 bases not matched to a gene. Germline CDR1 and CDR2: MNHEY and SVGAGI. CDR3 residues: CASSYGGGSYNEQFF. CDR3 nucleotides: TGTGCCAGCAGTTACGGGGGGGGGTCCTACAATGAGCAGTTCTTC.

This rearrangement joins TRBV6-1 to TRBJ1-2; possibly TRBD1 for D (5 bases). The CDR3 extends over 13 amino acids. CDR1 is MNHNS and CDR2 is SASEGT in the germline V gene. V was clipped by 3 bases and J by 4 bases, with 9 bases between them. The CDR3 bases are TGTGCCAGCAGTGAGCAGGGAGGCTATGGCTACACCTTC. Protein sequence: CASSEQGGYGYTF.

This chain uses TRBV7-2 with TRBJ1-1, with unresolved D. The ends were cut back, 5 bases at V and 1 base at J, with 11 bases in the middle. Germline V gene sequence: CDR1 SGHTA, CDR2 FQGNSA. This CDR3 region has 14 residues. CDR3 DNA: TGTGCCAGCAGCCCAAAGGCGGGGAACACTGAAGCTTTCTTT. It encodes CASSPKAGNTEAFF.

About this clone: One junction end does not reproduce the germline sequence, and a read error may be involved. The chain has TRBV5-6 and TRBJ2-1; 8 bases match TRBD2. Looked up from germline, CDR1 is SGHDT and CDR2 is YYEEEE. The CDR3 sequence is 14 residues long. In nucleotides, the CDR3 is TGTGCCAGCAGCCGCGTAGCGGGGCCGAAAGGCACGGTCTTC. Protein sequence: CASSRVAGPKGTVF.

The rearrangement uses TRBV6-2 or TRBV6-3 and TRBJ1-1; D possibly corresponds to TRBD1 (5 bases). This CDR3 spans 13 amino acids. Trimming removed 5 bases from V and 4 bases from J, with 11 bases in between. Germline lookup yields CDR1 MNHEY and CDR2 SVGEGT. The CDR3 sequence is CASSETVATEAFF. In DNA, the CDR3 is TGTGCCAGCAGTGAGACAGTGGCCACTGAAGCTTTCTTT.

The chain employs TRBV4-1 and TRBJ1-3; no reliable D call. Per the germline V gene, CDR1 is MGHRA and CDR2 is YSYEKL. The V end was cut by 2 bases, the J end by 4 bases, with 18 bases between. The CDR3 covers 17 residues. The CDR3 DNA reads as TGCGCCAGCAGCCAAACACCCGGCGCGGGTTTGGGAAACACCATATATTTT. Amino acid sequence: CASSQTPGAGLGNTIYF.

V and J are TRBV19 and TRBJ1-6; perhaps TRBD1 as D (6 bases). V was pared by 6 bases and J by 9 bases, with 15 bases between. Germline V gives CDR1 LNHDA, CDR2 SQIVND (reference sequence). The CDR3 covers 14 residues. In DNA form, the CDR3 reads TGTGCCAGTAGCGCAGGGGCCGTAGGTTCACCCCTCCACTTT. It encodes CASSAGAVGSPLHF.